This T cell receptor beta chain is drawn from a study of T cell responses to AZD1222 COVID-19 vaccine. As for the study in general: It was second doses at about 4 or about 12 weeks that were pooled.

Overall study results and limits: Targets within unmutated variant regions were reportedly found for nearly half of spike-specific TCRs. Baseline serostatus was positive in only six AZD1222 recipients. Spike-spanning, vaccine-associated CD4 TCRs were dominant at 160-218 and 743-854.

Using immunoSEQ multiplex PCR, the repertoire was profiled, and TCRdb retains in-frame clones only, with some absent. Among 150,000 or so clones listed, 80% to 90% were seen once. The V end was cut by 6 bases, the J end by 5 bases, with 8 bases between. Germline loops: CDR1 SNHLY, CDR2 FYNNEI. This CDR3 has 13 residues. This clone was picked up a small number of times. The antigen is undetermined. This chain uses TRBV2 with TRBJ1-6; D perhaps matches TRBD1 (5 bases). Specimen: peripheral blood, collected on day 0 of AZD1222 vaccination. The clonotype comes from an adult in good health. This CDR3 reads CASRWGDNSPLHF. CDR3 DNA: TGTGCCAGCAGATGGGGGGATAATTCACCCCTCCACTTT.